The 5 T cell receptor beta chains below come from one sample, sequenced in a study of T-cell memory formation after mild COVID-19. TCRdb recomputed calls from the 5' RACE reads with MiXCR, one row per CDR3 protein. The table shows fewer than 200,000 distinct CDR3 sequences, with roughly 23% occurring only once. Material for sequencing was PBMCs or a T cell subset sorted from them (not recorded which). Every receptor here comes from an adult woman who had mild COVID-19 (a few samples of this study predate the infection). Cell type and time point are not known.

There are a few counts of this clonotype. CDR3 protein: CASWSGPNEQFF. The CDR3 coding sequence is TGTGCCAGTTGGAGCGGGCCCAATGAGCAGTTCTTC. The chain carries TRBV27 and TRBJ2-1; weak D call: TRBD2 (6 bases). V lost 9 bases to trimming and J lost 6 bases, with 12 bases between them. Germline V gene lookup returns CDR1 MNHEY and CDR2 SMNVEV (reference sequence). The CDR3 loop spans 12 amino acids.

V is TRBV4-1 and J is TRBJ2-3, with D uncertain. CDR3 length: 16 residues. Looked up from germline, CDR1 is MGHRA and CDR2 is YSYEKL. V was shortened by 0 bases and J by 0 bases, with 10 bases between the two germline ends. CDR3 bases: TGCGCCAGCAGCCAAGATCGCTCCCGTAGCACAGATACGCAGTATTTT. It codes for CASSQDRSRSTDTQYF.

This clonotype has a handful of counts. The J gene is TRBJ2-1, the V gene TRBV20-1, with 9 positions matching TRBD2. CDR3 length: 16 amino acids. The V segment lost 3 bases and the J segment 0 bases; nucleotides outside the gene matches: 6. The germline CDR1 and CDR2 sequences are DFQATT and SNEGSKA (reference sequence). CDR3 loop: CSARVLAGSSYNEQFF. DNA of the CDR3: TGCAGTGCTAGGGTACTAGCGGGTAGCTCCTACAATGAGCAGTTCTTC.

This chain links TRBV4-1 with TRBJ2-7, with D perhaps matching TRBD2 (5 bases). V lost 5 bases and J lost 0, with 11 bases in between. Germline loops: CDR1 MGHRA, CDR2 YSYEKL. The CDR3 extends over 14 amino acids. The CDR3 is CASSTGRDSYEQYF. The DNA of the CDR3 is TGCGCCAGCAGCACGGGGAGAGACTCCTACGAGCAGTACTTC.

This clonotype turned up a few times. The CDR3 region has the DNA TGTGCCAGCAGGTCACCGAACACTGAAGCTTTCTTT. As protein: CASRSPNTEAFF. The rearrangement joins TRBV12-3 or TRBV12-4 to TRBJ1-1; no reliable D call. The CDR3 has 12 residues. The V and J ends lost 6 bases and 1 base respectively, with 6 bases between them.